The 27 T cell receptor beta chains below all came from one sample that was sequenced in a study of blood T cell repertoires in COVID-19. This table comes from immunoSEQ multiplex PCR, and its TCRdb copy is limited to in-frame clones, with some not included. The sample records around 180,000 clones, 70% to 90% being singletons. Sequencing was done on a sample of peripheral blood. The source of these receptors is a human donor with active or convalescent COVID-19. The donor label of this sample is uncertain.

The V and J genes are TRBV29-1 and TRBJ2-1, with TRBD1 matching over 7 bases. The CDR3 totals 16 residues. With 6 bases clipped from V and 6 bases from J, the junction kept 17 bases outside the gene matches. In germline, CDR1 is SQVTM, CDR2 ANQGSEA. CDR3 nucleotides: TGCAGCGTCAAAAAACAGACAGGGTTCTCCGGCAATGAGCAGTTCTTC. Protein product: CSVKKQTGFSGNEQFF.

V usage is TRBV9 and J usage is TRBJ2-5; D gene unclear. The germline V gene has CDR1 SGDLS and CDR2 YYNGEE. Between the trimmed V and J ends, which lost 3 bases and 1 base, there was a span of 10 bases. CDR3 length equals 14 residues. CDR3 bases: TGTGCCAGCAGCGCCACAGTCCCCCAAGAGACCCAGTACTTC. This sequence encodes CASSATVPQETQYF. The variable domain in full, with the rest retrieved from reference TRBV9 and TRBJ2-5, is DSGVTQTPKHLITATGQRVTLRCSPRSGDLSVYWYQQSLDQGLQFLIQYYNGEERAKGNILERFSAQQFPDLHSELNLSSLELGDSALYFCASSATVPQETQYFGPGTRLLVL.

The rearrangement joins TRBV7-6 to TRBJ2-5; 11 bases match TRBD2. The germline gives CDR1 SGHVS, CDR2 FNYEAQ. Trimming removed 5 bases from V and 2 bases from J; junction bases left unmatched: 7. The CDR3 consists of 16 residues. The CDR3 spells CASSLQRLAGQETQYF. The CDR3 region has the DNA TGTGCCAGCAGCCTGCAGCGACTAGCGGGACAAGAGACCCAGTACTTC.

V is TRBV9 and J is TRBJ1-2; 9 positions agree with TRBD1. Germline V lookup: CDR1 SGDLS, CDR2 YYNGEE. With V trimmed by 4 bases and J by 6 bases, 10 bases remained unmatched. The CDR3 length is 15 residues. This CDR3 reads CASSFLTGTGNGYTF. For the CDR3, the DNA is TGTGCCAGCAGCTTTCTCACAGGGACAGGGAATGGCTACACCTTC.

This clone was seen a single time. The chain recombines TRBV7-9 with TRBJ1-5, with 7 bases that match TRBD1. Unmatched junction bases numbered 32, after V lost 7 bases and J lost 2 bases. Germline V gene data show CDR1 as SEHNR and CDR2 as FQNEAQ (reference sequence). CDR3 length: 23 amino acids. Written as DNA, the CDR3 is TGTGCCAGCACCCCCTCCCCCCGGAATTCGAGGGACAGACGGATGACGGGCAATCAGCCCCAGCATTTT. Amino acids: CASTPSPRNSRDRRMTGNQPQHF.

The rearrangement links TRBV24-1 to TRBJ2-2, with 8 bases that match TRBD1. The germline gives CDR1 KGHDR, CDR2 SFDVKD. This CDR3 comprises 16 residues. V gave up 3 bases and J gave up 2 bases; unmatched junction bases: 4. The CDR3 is CATSDTGQGNTGELFF. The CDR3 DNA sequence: TGTGCCACCAGTGATACCGGACAGGGAAACACCGGGGAGCTGTTTTTT.

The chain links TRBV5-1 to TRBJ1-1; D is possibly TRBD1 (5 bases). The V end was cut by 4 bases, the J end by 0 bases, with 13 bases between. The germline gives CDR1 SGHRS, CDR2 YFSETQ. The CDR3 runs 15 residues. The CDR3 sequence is CASSPGGAVNTEAFF. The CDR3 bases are TGCGCCAGCAGCCCTGGAGGGGCGGTGAACACTGAAGCTTTCTTT.

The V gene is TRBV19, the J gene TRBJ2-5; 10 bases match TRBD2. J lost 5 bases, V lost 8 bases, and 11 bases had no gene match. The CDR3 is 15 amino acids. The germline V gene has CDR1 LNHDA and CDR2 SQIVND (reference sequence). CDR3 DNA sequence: TGTGCCAGTTCAACTAGCGGGGTTTATTGGGAGACCCAGTACTTC. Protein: CASSTSGVYWETQYF.

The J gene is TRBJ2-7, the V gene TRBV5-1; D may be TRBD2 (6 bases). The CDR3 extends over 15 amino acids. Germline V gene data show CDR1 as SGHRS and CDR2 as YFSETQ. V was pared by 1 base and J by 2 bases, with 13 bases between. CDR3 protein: CASSLTGTDPYEQYF. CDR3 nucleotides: TGCGCCAGCAGCTTGACCGGGACTGATCCCTACGAGCAGTACTTC.

DNA for the CDR3: TGTGCCAGCAGCGTTTTATGGGCTAACTACAATGAGCAGTTCTTC. Amino acids: CASSVLWANYNEQFF. The chain carries TRBV11-2 and TRBJ2-1; D remains unclear. This CDR3 has 15 residues. Germline CDR1 SGHAT, CDR2 FQNNGV. Trimming pared 5 bases from V and 3 bases from J, leaving 14 bases between.

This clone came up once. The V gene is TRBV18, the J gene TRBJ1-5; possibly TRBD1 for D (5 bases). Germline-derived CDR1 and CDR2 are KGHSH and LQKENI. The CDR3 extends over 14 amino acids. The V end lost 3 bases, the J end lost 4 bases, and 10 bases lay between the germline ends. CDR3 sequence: CASSPQKGNQPQHF. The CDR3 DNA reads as TGTGCCAGCTCACCCCAGAAGGGGAATCAGCCCCAGCATTTT.

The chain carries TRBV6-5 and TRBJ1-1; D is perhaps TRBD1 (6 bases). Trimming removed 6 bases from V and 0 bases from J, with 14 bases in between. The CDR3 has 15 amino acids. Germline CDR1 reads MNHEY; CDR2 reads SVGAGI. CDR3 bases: TGTGCCAGCAGGAAACAGGGACGGATGAACACTGAAGCTTTCTTT. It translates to CASRKQGRMNTEAFF.

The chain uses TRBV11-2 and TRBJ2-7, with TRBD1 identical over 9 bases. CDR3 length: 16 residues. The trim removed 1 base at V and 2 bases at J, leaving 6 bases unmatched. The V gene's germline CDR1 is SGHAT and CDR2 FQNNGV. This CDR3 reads CASSLVGQGFPYEQYF. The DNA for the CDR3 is TGTGCCAGCAGCTTAGTGGGACAGGGATTTCCCTACGAGCAGTACTTC.

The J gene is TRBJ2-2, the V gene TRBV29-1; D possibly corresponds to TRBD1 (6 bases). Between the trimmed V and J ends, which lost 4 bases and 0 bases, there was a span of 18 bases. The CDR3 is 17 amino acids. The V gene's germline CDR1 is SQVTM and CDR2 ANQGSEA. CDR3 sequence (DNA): TGCAGCGTTGGCCCTCACCGGACAGAATCGAACACCGGGGAGCTGTTTTTT. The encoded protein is CSVGPHRTESNTGELFF.

CDR3: CASSLALNTGELFF. CDR3 bases: TGTGCCAGCAGCTTAGCGCTAAACACCGGGGAGCTGTTTTTT. The chain carries TRBV7-7 and TRBJ2-2; D gene ambiguous. V shed 0 bases and J shed 2 bases, with 4 bases lying between them. There are 14 residues in the CDR3. In germline, CDR1 is SSHAT, CDR2 FNYEAQ (reference sequence).

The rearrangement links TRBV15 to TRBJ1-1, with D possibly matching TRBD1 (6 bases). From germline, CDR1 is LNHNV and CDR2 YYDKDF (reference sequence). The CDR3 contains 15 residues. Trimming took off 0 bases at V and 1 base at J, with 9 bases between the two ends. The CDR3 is CATSRDGTPNTEAFF. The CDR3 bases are TGTGCCACCAGCAGAGATGGGACACCGAACACTGAAGCTTTCTTT.

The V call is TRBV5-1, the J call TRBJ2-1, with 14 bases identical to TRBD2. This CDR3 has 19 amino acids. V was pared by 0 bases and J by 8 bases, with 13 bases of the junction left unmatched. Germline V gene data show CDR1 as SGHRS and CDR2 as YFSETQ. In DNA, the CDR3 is TGCGCCAGCAGCTTGGCCAAGGTCTCCGGGACTAGCGGGAGCGATGAGCAGTTCTTC. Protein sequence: CASSLAKVSGTSGSDEQFF. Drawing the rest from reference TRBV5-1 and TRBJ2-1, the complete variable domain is KAGVTQTPRYLIKTRGQQVTLSCSPISGHRSVSWYQQTPGQGLQFLFEYFSETQRNKGNFPGRFSGRQFSNSRSEMNVSTLELGDSALYLCASSLAKVSGTSGSDEQFFGPGTRLTVL.

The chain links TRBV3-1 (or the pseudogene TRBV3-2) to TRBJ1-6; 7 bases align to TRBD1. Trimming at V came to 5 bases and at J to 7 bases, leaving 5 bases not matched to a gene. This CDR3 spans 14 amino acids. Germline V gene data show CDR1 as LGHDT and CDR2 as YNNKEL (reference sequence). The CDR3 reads CASSVARGNSPLHF. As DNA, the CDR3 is TGTGCCAGCAGCGTGGCCAGGGGGAATTCACCCCTCCACTTT.

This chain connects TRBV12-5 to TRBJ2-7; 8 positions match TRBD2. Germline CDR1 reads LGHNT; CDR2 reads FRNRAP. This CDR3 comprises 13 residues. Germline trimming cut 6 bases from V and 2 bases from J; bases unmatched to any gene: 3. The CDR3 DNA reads TGTGCTAGTGGGGAGGGACTAGCCTACGAGCAGTACTTC. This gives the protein CASGEGLAYEQYF.

The chain's CDR3 is CASSPRLLGAETQYF. DNA for the CDR3: TGTGCCAGCTCACCAAGGCTGTTAGGGGCAGAGACCCAGTACTTC. This rearrangement joins TRBV18 to TRBJ2-5; maybe TRBD1 (5 bases). V gave up 2 bases and J gave up 4 bases, with 14 bases separating them. Looked up from germline, CDR1 is KGHSH and CDR2 is LQKENI. The CDR3 sequence is 15 residues long.

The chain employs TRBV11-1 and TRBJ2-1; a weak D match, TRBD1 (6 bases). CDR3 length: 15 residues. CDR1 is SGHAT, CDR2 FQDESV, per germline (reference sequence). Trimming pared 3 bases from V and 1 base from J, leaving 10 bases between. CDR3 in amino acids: CASSLAGVSYNEQFF. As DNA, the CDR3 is TGTGCCAGCAGCTTGGCAGGGGTTTCCTACAATGAGCAGTTCTTC.

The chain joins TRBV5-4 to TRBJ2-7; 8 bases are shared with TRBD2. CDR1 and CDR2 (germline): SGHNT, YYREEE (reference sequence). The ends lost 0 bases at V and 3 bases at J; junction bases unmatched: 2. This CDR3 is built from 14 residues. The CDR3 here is CASSLAAGGYEQYF. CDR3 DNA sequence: TGTGCCAGCAGCTTGGCCGCGGGGGGCTACGAGCAGTACTTC. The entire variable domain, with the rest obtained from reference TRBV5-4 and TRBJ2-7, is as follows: ETGVTQSPTHLIKTRGQQVTLRCSSQSGHNTVSWYQQALGQGPQFIFQYYREEENGRGNFPPRFSGLQFPNYSSELNVNALELDDSALYLCASSLAAGGYEQYFGPGTRLTVT.

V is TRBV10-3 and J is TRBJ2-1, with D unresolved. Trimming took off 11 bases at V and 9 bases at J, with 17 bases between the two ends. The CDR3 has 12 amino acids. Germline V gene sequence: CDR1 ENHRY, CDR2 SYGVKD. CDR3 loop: CAALSARSEQFF. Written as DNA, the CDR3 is TGTGCCGCCCTGTCCGCCCGGAGTGAGCAGTTCTTC.

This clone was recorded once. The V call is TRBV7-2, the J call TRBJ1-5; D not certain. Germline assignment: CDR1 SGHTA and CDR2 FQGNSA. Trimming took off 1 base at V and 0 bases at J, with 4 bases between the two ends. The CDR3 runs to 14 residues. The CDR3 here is CASSLDNSNQPQHF. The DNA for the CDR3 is TGTGCCAGCAGCTTAGACAATAGCAATCAGCCCCAGCATTTT. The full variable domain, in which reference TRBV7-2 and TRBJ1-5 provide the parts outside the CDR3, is GAGVSQSPSNKVTEKGKDVELRCDPISGHTALYWYRQSLGQGLEFLIYFQGNSAPDKSGLPSDRFSAERTGGSVSTLTIQRTQQEDSAVYLCASSLDNSNQPQHFGDGTRLSIL.

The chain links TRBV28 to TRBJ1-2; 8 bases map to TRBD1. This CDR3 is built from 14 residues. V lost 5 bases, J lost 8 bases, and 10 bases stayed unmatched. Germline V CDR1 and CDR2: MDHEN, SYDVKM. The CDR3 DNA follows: TGTGCCAGCAGTCCGGACAGGGCGTATTGGGGCTACACCTTC. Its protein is CASSPDRAYWGYTF.

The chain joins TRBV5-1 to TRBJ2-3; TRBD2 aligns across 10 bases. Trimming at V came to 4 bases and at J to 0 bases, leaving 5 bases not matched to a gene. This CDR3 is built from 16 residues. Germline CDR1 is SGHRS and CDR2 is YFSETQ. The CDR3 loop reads CASSPRTSGSTDTQYF. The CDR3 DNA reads TGCGCCAGCAGCCCCCGGACTAGCGGTAGCACAGATACGCAGTATTTT.

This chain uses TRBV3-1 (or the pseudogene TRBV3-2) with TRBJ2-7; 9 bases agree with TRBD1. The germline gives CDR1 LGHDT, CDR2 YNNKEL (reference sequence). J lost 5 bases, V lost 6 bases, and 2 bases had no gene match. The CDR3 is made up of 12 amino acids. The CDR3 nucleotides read TGTGCCAGCAGAAGGACAGGGGACGAGCAGTACTTC. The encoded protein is CASRRTGDEQYF.